These T cell receptor beta chains were read from a single sample in a study of T cells after yellow fever vaccination. Each CDR3 protein gets one entry after TCRdb re-called the 5' RACE reads with MiXCR. The profile shows 510,000 or so distinct CDR3 sequences, approximately 21% of them singletons. Sequencing was performed on PBMCs, taken 15 days after the yellow fever booster vaccination. All receptors come from a man between 25 and 39 years old who received the YFV17D yellow fever vaccine. The conserved cysteine and the conserved F or W are not part of the CDR3 here.

>TRBJ1-2|TRBV5-1
ASSLENYYGYT
>TRBJ2-7|TRBV7-9
ASSSRGIVYEQY
>TRBJ2-1|TRBV27
ASRRGQARNEQF
>TRBJ2-5|TRBV6-2/TRBV6-3
ASGYTEETQY
>TRBJ2-4|TRBV29-1
SVNSGTGENIQY
>TRBJ2-2|TRBV5-1
ASTGIADPTGELF
>TRBJ2-5|TRBV29-1
SANVGETQY
>TRBJ2-1|TRBV21-1
ASSPPSRDRGDEQF
>TRBJ2-7|TRBV20-1
SAPSGLATNEQY
>TRBJ2-3|TRBV20-1
LTGLRVSDTQY
>TRBJ1-1|TRBV6-5
ASSYEVGTGYMNTEAF
>TRBJ1-2|TRBV7-2
ASSNEGGYT
>TRBJ2-3|TRBV29-1
SANQLAGDTQY
>TRBJ2-1|TRBV5-1
ASSFLAGSSYNEQF
>TRBJ2-6|TRBV5-1
ASGESRHSGANVLT
>TRBJ2-1|TRBV20-1
SARDLAGGPYNEQF
>TRBJ2-3|TRBV6-4
ASSGSGNTDTQY
>TRBJ2-1|TRBV12-3/TRBV12-4
ASTGLNNEQF
>TRBJ1-2|TRBV7-2
ASSLGVRIYGYT
>TRBJ2-7|TRBV3-1
ASRLGGEQY
>TRBJ2-2|TRBV18
ASSPGSDTGELF
>TRBJ1-5|TRBV27
ASSDRKAGKQPQH
>TRBJ1-2|TRBV29-1
SGEGAGGYT
>TRBJ2-2|TRBV5-1
ASSLGLAGLTGELF
>TRBJ2-7|TRBV12-3/TRBV12-4
ASTRGGGSYEQY
>TRBJ2-3|TRBV7-2
ASSLVLAGPGADTQY
>TRBJ1-5|TRBV19
ASSQTGSSNQPQH
>TRBJ2-5|TRBV4-2
ASSQDFGEVETQY
>TRBJ2-7|TRBV12-3/TRBV12-4
ASSSVLAVKYEQY
>TRBJ2-1|TRBV20-1
SAATRSEATYNEQF
>TRBJ2-1|TRBV11-2
ASSHTAGGPGNEQF